A single sample gave rise to the 12 T cell receptor beta chains below, sequenced in a study of Ad26.COV2.S vaccination and SARS-CoV-2 variants. Stated treatment: roughly 18 received Ad26.COV2.S at low or high dose, single or two shots; 5 received placebo; per-sample allocation not given. Material that was analyzed had been drawn on day 63 after the first vaccine or placebo injection. This table comes from immunoSEQ multiplex PCR, and its TCRdb copy is limited to in-frame clones, with some not included. This sample has a few hundred thousand clones, with 85% to 90% found just once. This specimen consisted of peripheral blood, obtained in a trial of Ad26.COV2.S vaccine versus placebo. The receptors originated from a person between 18 and 65 years old who received the Ad26.COV2.S COVID-19 vaccine or a placebo.

This clone was recorded many times. V and J are TRBV4-3 and TRBJ1-4; D perhaps matches TRBD1 (5 bases). V dropped 6 bases and J dropped 4 bases, with 18 bases sitting between them. The CDR3 consists of 16 residues. Germline V gene data show CDR1 as LGHNA and CDR2 as YSLEER. The CDR3 DNA reads as TGCGCCAGCAGACCGGACAACCTCGGAGGTAATGAAAAACTGTTTTTT. Its protein product is CASRPDNLGGNEKLFF.

This clone has more than one count but fewer than ten. The gene calls are TRBV7-2 and TRBJ2-7; possible D gene TRBD1, 5 bases. This CDR3 comprises 14 residues. V was shortened by 5 bases and J by 2 bases, with 13 bases between the two germline ends. The germline V gene has CDR1 SGHTA and CDR2 FQGNSA. CDR3 region: CASSRDHRTYEQYF. The CDR3 bases are TGTGCCAGCAGCCGCGATCACAGGACCTACGAGCAGTACTTC.

V is TRBV10-3 and J is TRBJ1-1; tentative D call: TRBD1 (6 bases). V lost 1 base, J lost 5 bases, and 14 bases lay in between. The CDR3 is 15 amino acids. Germline assignment: CDR1 ENHRY and CDR2 SYGVKD. The CDR3, as DNA: TGTGCCATCAGTGAGTTTGAACAGGGTAAGACTGAAGCTTTCTTT. Protein sequence: CAISEFEQGKTEAFF.

V is TRBV6-2 or TRBV6-3 and J is TRBJ2-1; TRBD2 aligns across 9 bases. Trimming removed 4 bases from V and 10 bases from J; junction bases left unmatched: 11. The CDR3 spans 15 residues. CDR1 and CDR2 from the germline V gene are MNHEY and SVGEGT. The CDR3 region has the DNA TGTGCCAGCAGTTTGGTCGCGGGGGGGCGATACGAGCAGTTCTTC. Translated, it gives CASSLVAGGRYEQFF.

The sample holds one count of this clone. The chain joins TRBV28 to TRBJ1-4, with a tentative D call TRBD1 (6 bases). V lost 5 bases to trimming and J lost 5 bases, with 18 bases between them. CDR3 length equals 16 residues. The germline V gene has CDR1 MDHEN and CDR2 SYDVKM. CDR3 coding DNA: TGTGCCAGCAGTCCCTCCCTCGGGGGGCTGAATGAAAAACTGTTTTTT. It encodes CASSPSLGGLNEKLFF.

The genes are TRBV27 and TRBJ2-7, with 10 positions matching TRBD1. The CDR3 runs 13 residues. The germline V gene encodes CDR1 MNHEY and CDR2 SMNVEV (reference sequence). V was clipped by 8 bases and J by 3 bases; unmatched bases: 4. For the CDR3, the DNA is TGTGCCAGCCAGGGACAGGGGTTCTACGAGCAGTACTTC. Protein: CASQGQGFYEQYF.

V gene TRBV7-2 combines with J gene TRBJ2-1; TRBD2 aligns across 8 bases. Germline V gene sequence: CDR1 SGHTA, CDR2 FQGNSA. J lost 7 bases, V lost 1 base, and 9 bases had no gene match. The CDR3 spans 16 residues. The CDR3 sequence: CASSLVFGGGGNEQFF. CDR3 coding DNA: TGTGCCAGCAGCTTAGTTTTCGGGGGGGGCGGGAATGAGCAGTTCTTC.

The chain carries TRBV5-1 and TRBJ2-5; D remains unclear. CDR1 is SGHRS and CDR2 is YFSETQ in the germline V gene. V lost 6 bases and J lost 2, with 17 bases in between. The CDR3 contains 15 residues. The CDR3: CASNPAWTKQETQYF. In nucleotides, the CDR3 is TGCGCCAGCAACCCTGCCTGGACGAAGCAAGAGACCCAGTACTTC.

The chain recombines TRBV7-3 with TRBJ2-3; 10 nucleotides line up with TRBD2. Germline CDR1 and CDR2: SGHTA and FQGTGA. This CDR3 has 15 amino acids. Losses at the gene ends were 3 bases for V and 0 bases for J; bases not matched to a gene: 0. In DNA form, the CDR3 reads TGTGCCAGCAGCTTGACTAGCGGGAGCACAGATACGCAGTATTTT. This translates into CASSLTSGSTDTQYF.

The CDR3 here is CASRPLAGGGNEQFF. The CDR3 DNA follows: TGTGCCAGCAGACCACTAGCGGGGGGTGGGAATGAGCAGTTCTTC. The genes are TRBV7-9 and TRBJ2-1; TRBD2 agrees at 12 bases. CDR3 length: 15 amino acids. V shed 6 bases and J 7 bases; nucleotides not matched to a gene: 7. The germline gives CDR1 SEHNR, CDR2 FQNEAQ (reference sequence).

The J gene is TRBJ2-2, the V gene TRBV19; D is perhaps TRBD1 (6 bases). Germline assignment: CDR1 LNHDA and CDR2 SQIVND (reference sequence). This CDR3 comprises 15 residues. The V end lost 8 bases, the J end lost 5 bases, and 18 bases lay between the germline ends. The CDR3 reads CASGQGQVRTGELFF. Here the CDR3 DNA reads TGTGCCAGTGGGCAGGGGCAGGTCAGGACCGGGGAGCTGTTTTTT.

This clone was seen only a few times. J is TRBJ1-5 and V is TRBV28; D is possibly TRBD1 (6 bases). Germline assignment: CDR1 MDHEN and CDR2 SYDVKM. V was pared by 6 bases and J by 3 bases, with 12 bases between. This CDR3 region has 14 residues. CDR3 sequence: CASRSTGLNQPQHF. The CDR3 bases are TGTGCCAGCAGGTCCACAGGGCTCAATCAGCCCCAGCATTTT.